The 21 T cell receptor beta chains below all came from one sample that was sequenced in a study of blood T cell repertoires in COVID-19. The assay was immunoSEQ multiplex PCR, and TCRdb's table has in-frame clones only and misses some. The profile covers 190,000 or so clones, with about 90% appearing a single time and roughly 2.6% taken by the ten largest. Sequenced input: peripheral blood. All receptors derive from a man between 40 and 49 years old with active or convalescent COVID-19.

V usage is TRBV28 and J usage is TRBJ1-2; a weak D match, TRBD1 (6 bases). Between the trimmed V and J ends, which lost 8 bases and 4 bases, there was a span of 26 bases. Germline-derived CDR1 and CDR2 are MDHEN and SYDVKM. The CDR3 spans 17 residues. The CDR3 loop reads CASPSGLHEGDLYGYTF. CDR3 sequence (DNA): TGTGCCAGCCCAAGTGGACTTCATGAGGGGGATCTCTATGGCTACACCTTC.

The chain joins TRBV5-4 to TRBJ1-1; tentative D call: TRBD1 (5 bases). Germline V lookup: CDR1 SGHNT, CDR2 YYREEE (reference sequence). Trimming pared 0 bases from V and 1 base from J, leaving 16 bases between. The CDR3 is made up of 17 amino acids. CDR3 sequence (DNA): TGTGCCAGCAGCTTGGGTAGGGGCAGAGCAGGGAACACTGAAGCTTTCTTT. It codes for CASSLGRGRAGNTEAFF.

The chain couples TRBV6-5 to TRBJ1-6, with 9 nucleotides matching TRBD1. This CDR3 spans 15 amino acids. Germline lookup yields CDR1 MNHEY and CDR2 SVGAGI. V lost 2 bases to trimming and J lost 7 bases; unmatched junction nucleotides: 3. CDR3 nucleotides: TGTGCCAGCAGTTACCTTGGACAGGGGAATTCACCCCTCCACTTT. Translating it yields CASSYLGQGNSPLHF.

The rearrangement joins TRBV18 to TRBJ1-6; TRBD1 aligns across 7 bases. J was trimmed by 4 bases and V by 4 bases; bases with no gene match: 10. The CDR3 covers 17 residues. Germline CDR1 is KGHSH and CDR2 is LQKENI. The CDR3 DNA reads as TGTGCCAGCTCACTTAATGGACAGGCGAATTATAATTCACCCCTCCACTTT. Protein: CASSLNGQANYNSPLHF.

This clone is a singleton in its sample. Different DNA sequences within this sample yield the same CDR3. V is TRBV7-9 and J is TRBJ1-1, with 9 bases identical to TRBD1. The germline V gene has CDR1 SEHNR and CDR2 FQNEAQ (reference sequence). This CDR3 region has 13 residues. Trimming at V came to 5 bases and at J to 5 bases, leaving 3 bases not matched to a gene. Written as DNA, the CDR3 is TGTGCCAGCAGCGGACAGGGGAGAACTGAAGCTTTCTTT. It yields the protein CASSGQGRTEAFF.

The gene calls are TRBV18 and TRBJ1-2, with 8 bases fitting TRBD1. In germline, CDR1 is KGHSH, CDR2 LQKENI. This CDR3 spans 14 amino acids. The V and J ends lost 6 bases and 2 bases, in that order; junction bases with no gene match: 5. The CDR3 region has the DNA TGTGCCAGCTCCCCGGGACAGGACAACTATGGCTACACCTTC. It yields the protein CASSPGQDNYGYTF.

This chain connects TRBV5-6 to TRBJ1-3, with TRBD1 as a possible D gene (5 bases). Germline-derived CDR1 and CDR2 are SGHDT and YYEEEE. This CDR3 has 13 amino acids. V lost 4 bases and J 3 bases, leaving 8 bases between the germline ends. The CDR3 protein is CASSAGVGNTIYF. The CDR3 bases are TGTGCCAGCAGCGCGGGGGTTGGAAACACCATATATTTT.

This chain connects TRBV2 to TRBJ1-6, with unresolved D. The V gene's germline CDR1 is SNHLY and CDR2 FYNNEI. The CDR3 contains 15 residues. Trimming took off 6 bases at V and 5 bases at J, with 14 bases between the two ends. CDR3 region: CASSLRGGNNSPLHF. The CDR3 DNA sequence: TGTGCCAGCAGCCTAAGAGGCGGAAATAATTCACCCCTCCACTTT. The full variable domain, with the rest looked up from reference TRBV2 and TRBJ1-6, is EPEVTQTPSHQVTQMGQEVILRCVPISNHLYFYWYRQILGQKVEFLVSFYNNEISEKSEIFDDQFSVERPDGSNFTLKIRSTKLEDSAMYFCASSLRGGNNSPLHFGNGTRLTVT.

The CDR3 DNA is TGTGCCAGCAGCGCCGGGACAGGGGCTTCACCCCTCCACTTT. Protein: CASSAGTGASPLHF. The rearrangement joins TRBV9 to TRBJ1-6, with 10 bases identical to TRBD1. Germline CDR1 is SGDLS and CDR2 is YYNGEE. This CDR3 contains 14 residues. The V gene end was trimmed by 3 bases and the J gene end by 9 bases; junction bases not matched to a gene: 3.

The chain uses TRBV4-1 and TRBJ1-1, with D perhaps matching TRBD1 (6 bases). CDR3 length: 13 residues. The ends were cut back, 4 bases at V and 5 bases at J, with 11 bases in the middle. The germline CDR1 and CDR2 sequences are MGHRA and YSYEKL. The CDR3 loop is CASSPSRGTEAFF. The CDR3 bases are TGCGCCAGCAGCCCTTCCAGGGGTACTGAAGCTTTCTTT.

This rearrangement joins TRBV2 to TRBJ1-1; 9 nucleotides line up with TRBD1. This CDR3 spans 14 amino acids. The ends lost 4 bases at V and 6 bases at J; junction bases unmatched: 6. The V gene's germline CDR1 is SNHLY and CDR2 FYNNEI. The CDR3 DNA reads as TGTGCCAGCAGTGGGGACAGGGCCCTCGCTGAAGCTTTCTTT. Translation: CASSGDRALAEAFF.

A single count supports this clone. V usage is TRBV7-3 and J usage is TRBJ2-1, with 8 bases that match TRBD2. Germline CDR1 is SGHTA and CDR2 is FQGTGA. The CDR3 loop spans 14 amino acids. Trimming at V came to 5 bases and at J to 4 bases, leaving 4 bases not matched to a gene. CDR3 sequence reads: CASSLGGGYNEQFF. CDR3 DNA sequence: TGTGCCAGCAGCCTAGGCGGGGGGTACAATGAGCAGTTCTTC.

On this clone: The identical CDR3 is also encoded by other nucleotide sequences in the sample. The genes are TRBV6-5 and TRBJ1-2, with 9 positions matching TRBD1. V dropped 5 bases and J dropped 1; count of bases not matched to a gene: 2. The CDR3 is made up of 14 amino acids. Germline V lookup: CDR1 MNHEY, CDR2 SVGAGI. CDR3 in amino acids: CASSRDRVNYGYTF. CDR3 bases: TGTGCCAGCAGTAGGGACAGGGTTAACTATGGCTACACCTTC.

V is TRBV4-3 and J is TRBJ1-4, with D possibly matching TRBD1 (6 bases). Trimming stripped 0 bases from V and 5 bases from J, with 10 bases between. Germline CDR1 LGHNA, CDR2 YSLEER. The CDR3 covers 15 residues. The CDR3 DNA is TGCGCCAGCAGCCAAGAGCGACAGGAAAATGAAAAACTGTTTTTT. It translates to CASSQERQENEKLFF.

The chain is built from TRBV19 and TRBJ2-7, with D maybe TRBD1 (6 bases). The CDR3 spans 18 residues. Deletions cut 1 base from V and 7 bases from J, with 26 bases between. The germline gives CDR1 LNHDA, CDR2 SQIVND (reference sequence). This CDR3 reads CASSIVGGRDTSWEEQYF. DNA of the CDR3: TGTGCCAGTAGTATAGTAGGAGGCCGGGACACCTCTTGGGAGGAGCAGTACTTC.

The rearrangement joins TRBV11-3 to TRBJ2-5; 7 bases line up with TRBD1. With V trimmed by 5 bases and J by 13 bases, 22 bases remained unmatched. The CDR3 totals 16 residues. Germline assignment: CDR1 SGHNT and CDR2 YENEEA. The CDR3 bases are TGTGCCAGCAGCATCGACAGGGTAGCCTTAAGTTTTAGTTCGTACTTC. Protein: CASSIDRVALSFSSYF.

This clone was counted a single time. The chain recombines TRBV30 with TRBJ1-5, with 9 nucleotides matching TRBD1. After removal of 5 bases from V and 0 bases from J, the junction contained 11 bases not matched to a gene. CDR1 and CDR2 (germline): GTSNPN, SVGIG (reference sequence). CDR3 size: 17 residues. CDR3 nucleotide sequence: TGTGCCTGGGGCCCCGGGACAGGGCTCTATAGCAATCAGCCCCAGCATTTT. Translation gives CAWGPGTGLYSNQPQHF.

The V gene is TRBV18, the J gene TRBJ1-1, with TRBD1 matching 8 bases. Germline V gives CDR1 KGHSH, CDR2 LQKENI. The length of the CDR3 is 16 residues. V dropped 4 bases and J dropped 7; count of bases not matched to a gene: 14. The CDR3 sequence is CASSLTIQGGYGEAFF. The DNA for the CDR3 is TGTGCCAGCTCACTGACGATACAGGGGGGTTACGGTGAAGCTTTCTTT.

This chain joins TRBV6-6 and TRBJ1-1; TRBD1 aligns across 11 bases. After removal of 5 bases from V and 0 bases from J, the junction contained 11 bases not matched to a gene. The germline V gene encodes CDR1 MNHNY and CDR2 SVGAGI (reference sequence). This CDR3 has 18 amino acids. CDR3: CASSPPGQGVLLNTEAFF. CDR3 DNA: TGTGCCAGCAGTCCTCCGGGACAGGGGGTACTGCTGAACACTGAAGCTTTCTTT.

J is TRBJ1-6 and V is TRBV7-2; possibly TRBD1 for D (6 bases). Germline lookup yields CDR1 SGHTA and CDR2 FQGNSA. The CDR3 is 15 residues long. The V gene lost 5 bases and the J gene lost 0 bases, with 8 bases spanning the gap. CDR3 bases: TGTGCCAGCAGCCGGACAGCCTCCTATAATTCACCCCTCCACTTT. Amino acid sequence: CASSRTASYNSPLHF.

This clone appeared a few times. The J gene is TRBJ2-5, the V gene TRBV28, with 8 bases fitting TRBD2. The CDR3 has 14 residues. Germline V gives CDR1 MDHEN, CDR2 SYDVKM. The V gene end was trimmed by 2 bases and the J gene end by 6 bases; junction bases not matched to a gene: 5. This chain's CDR3 is CASSLAGGGKTQYF. The CDR3 DNA is TGTGCCAGCAGTTTAGCGGGGGGTGGAAAGACCCAGTACTTC.